The sample holds many counts of the clone carrying this T cell receptor beta chain. The antigen remains undetermined. Among all donors, each was a healthy Caucasian. This record belongs to a study of identical twins. Study-wide results and caveats: Donors were not followed over many years; analysis was cross-sectional. Because invariant MAIT and iNKT cells could be present, zero-insertion analyses could be partly confounded. Fewer insertions characterized abundant cord blood beta clonotypes, whereas memory repertoires showed none.

A single record per CDR3 protein comes from TCRdb applying MiXCR to the 5' RACE reads. The sample contains approximately 670,000 distinct CDR3 sequences, around 6% of which appear only once. This CDR3 has 23 residues. V dropped 0 bases and J dropped 4; count of bases not matched to a gene: 28. In germline, CDR1 is SQVTM, CDR2 ANQGSEA. This receptor was obtained from a man aged 18 to 30 in good health. The V gene is TRBV29-1, the J gene TRBJ2-7, with 12 bases lining up with TRBD2. Input material: naive T cells sorted from blood. The CDR3 DNA reads as TGCAGCGTTGAAGATTTAGGGTTGCGGACTAGCGGGACCTTTAGGCATCCGGGGTACGAGCAGTACGTC. It yields the protein CSVEDLGLRTSGTFRHPGYEQYV.